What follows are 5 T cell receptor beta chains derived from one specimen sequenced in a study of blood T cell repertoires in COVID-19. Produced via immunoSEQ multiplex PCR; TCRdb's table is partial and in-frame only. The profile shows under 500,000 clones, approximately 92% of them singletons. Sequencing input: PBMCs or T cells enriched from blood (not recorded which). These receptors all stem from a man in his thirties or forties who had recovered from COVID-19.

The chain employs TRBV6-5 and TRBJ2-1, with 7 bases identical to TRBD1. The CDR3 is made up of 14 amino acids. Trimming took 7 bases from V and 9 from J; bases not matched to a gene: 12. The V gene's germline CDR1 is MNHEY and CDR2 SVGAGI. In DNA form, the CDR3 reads TGTGCCAGCAACCGAGACAGGGATTTCTTTGAGCAGTTCTTC. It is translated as CASNRDRDFFEQFF.

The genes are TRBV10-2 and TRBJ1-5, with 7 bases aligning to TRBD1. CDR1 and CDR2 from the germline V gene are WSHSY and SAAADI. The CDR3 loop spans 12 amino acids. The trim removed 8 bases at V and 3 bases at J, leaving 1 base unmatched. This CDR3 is CASGTVNQPQHF. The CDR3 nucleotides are TGCGCCAGCGGGACAGTCAATCAGCCCCAGCATTTT.

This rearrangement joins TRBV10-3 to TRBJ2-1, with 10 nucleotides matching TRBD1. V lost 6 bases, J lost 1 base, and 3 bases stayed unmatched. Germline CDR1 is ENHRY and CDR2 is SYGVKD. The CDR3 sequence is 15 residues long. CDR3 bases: TGTGCCATCAGACCGGGACAGGGGTCCTACAATGAGCAGTTCTTC. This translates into CAIRPGQGSYNEQFF.

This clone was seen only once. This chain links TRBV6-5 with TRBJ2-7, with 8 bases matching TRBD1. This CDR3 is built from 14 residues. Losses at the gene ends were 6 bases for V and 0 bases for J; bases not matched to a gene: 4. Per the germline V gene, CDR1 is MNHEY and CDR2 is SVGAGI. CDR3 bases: TGTGCCAGCAGGCCTGGACAGGGCTCCTACGAGCAGTACTTC. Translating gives CASRPGQGSYEQYF.

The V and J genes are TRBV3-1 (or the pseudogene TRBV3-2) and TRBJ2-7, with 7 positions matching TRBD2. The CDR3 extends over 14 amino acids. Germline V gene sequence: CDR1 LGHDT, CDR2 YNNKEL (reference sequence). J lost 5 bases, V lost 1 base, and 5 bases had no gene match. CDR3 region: CASSQGEGPDEQYF. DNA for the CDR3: TGTGCCAGCAGCCAAGGGGAGGGCCCCGACGAGCAGTACTTC.